Listed below are T cell receptor beta chains from one sample, sequenced in a study of HIV-infected patients and healthy controls. TCRdb re-called the 5' RACE reads with MiXCR, one entry per CDR3 protein. Of 17,000 or so distinct CDR3 sequences in the sample, around 5% were seen once. Sequenced: blood. These receptors all come from an adult in good health. The CDR3 runs from the conserved cysteine through the conserved F or W. D genes are given only for firm matches. Rows give clone size only sometimes, using once, few, many, or a class for an expanded clone.

J | D | V | size | CDR3 | DNA
TRBJ1-4 | . | TRBV29-1 | many | CSVARAKNEKLFF | TGCAGCGTCGCCCGGGCAAAAAATGAAAAACTGTTTTTT
TRBJ2-7 | . | TRBV27 | many | CASSLLRGLSLEQYF | TGTGCCAGCAGTTTATTGAGGGGTCTATCCCTCGAGCAGTACTTC
TRBJ2-4 | TRBD2 | TRBV6-6 | many | CASSYSSGTVRGIQYF | TGTGCCAGCAGTTACTCGAGCGGGACGGTTAGGGGCATTCAGTACTTC
TRBJ2-6 | . | TRBV7-3 | many | CASSSTTAGHRSGANVLTF | TGTGCCAGCAGCTCGACCACGGCCGGACACCGCTCTGGGGCCAACGTCCTGACTTTC
TRBJ2-2 | TRBD1 | TRBV25-1 | many | CASSDVSGQGAGELFF | TGTGCCAGCAGTGATGTTTCGGGACAGGGCGCCGGGGAGCTGTTTTTT
TRBJ2-3 | . | TRBV5-1 | many | CASSLESLNRITDTQYF | TGCGCCAGCAGCTTGGAGTCTTTGAACAGGATCACAGATACGCAGTATTTT
TRBJ1-1 | . | TRBV7-3 | . | CASSLGGLSTEAFF | TGTGCCAGCAGCTTAGGGGGTCTGAGCACTGAAGCTTTCTTT
TRBJ2-2 | . | TRBV2 | few | CASKQGSAGELFF | TGTGCCAGCAAGCAGGGGTCGGCCGGGGAGCTGTTTTTT
TRBJ1-1 | . | TRBV5-5 | many | CASSLFAPQDTEAFF | TGTGCCAGCAGCTTGTTTGCGCCCCAGGACACTGAAGCTTTCTTT
TRBJ1-1 | . | TRBV4-3 | few | CASSRNRDGLNTEAFF | TGCGCCAGCAGCCGAAACCGGGACGGCCTTAACACTGAAGCTTTCTTT
TRBJ2-3 | TRBD1 | TRBV7-2 | many | CASNNRGITDTQYF | TGTGCCAGCAACAACAGGGGCATCACAGATACGCAGTATTTT
TRBJ2-3 | TRBD2 | TRBV20-1 | . | CSAFSAGGSDTQYF | TGCAGTGCCTTCTCGGCGGGGGGCTCAGATACGCAGTATTTT
TRBJ2-5 | TRBD2 | TRBV6-2/TRBV6-3 | few | CASRTSGGAGETQYF | TGTGCCAGCCGGACTAGCGGGGGGGCCGGGGAGACCCAGTACTTC
TRBJ2-1 | TRBD1 | TRBV7-2 | many | CASRPRPGQGRSPTYNEQFF | TGTGCCAGCAGGCCTCGTCCGGGACAGGGACGGAGCCCCACCTACAATGAGCAGTTCTTC
TRBJ2-5 | TRBD1 | TRBV7-9 | many | CASSFGTGSPQETQYF | TGTGCCAGCAGCTTCGGGACAGGGTCACCCCAAGAGACCCAGTACTTC
TRBJ2-7 | TRBD2 | TRBV7-2 | many | CASSPGGGSYEQYF | TGTGCCAGCAGCCCGGGCGGGGGCTCCTACGAGCAGTACTTC